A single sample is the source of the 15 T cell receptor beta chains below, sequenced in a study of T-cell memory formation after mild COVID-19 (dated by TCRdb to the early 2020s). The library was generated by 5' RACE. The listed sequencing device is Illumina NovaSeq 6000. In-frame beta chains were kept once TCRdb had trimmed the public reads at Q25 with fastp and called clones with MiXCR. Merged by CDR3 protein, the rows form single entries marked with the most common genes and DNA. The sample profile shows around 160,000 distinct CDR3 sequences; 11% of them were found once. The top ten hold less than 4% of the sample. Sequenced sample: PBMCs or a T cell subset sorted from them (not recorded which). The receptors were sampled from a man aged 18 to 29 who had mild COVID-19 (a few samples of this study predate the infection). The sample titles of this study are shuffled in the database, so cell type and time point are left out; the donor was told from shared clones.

For the CDR3, the DNA is TGTGCCACCAGTGATAAACTAGCGGGGCGATACAATGAGCAGTTCTTC. It encodes CATSDKLAGRYNEQFF. This chain joins TRBV24-1 and TRBJ2-1, with TRBD2 identical over 10 bases. The CDR3 sequence is 16 residues long. Germline V lookup: CDR1 KGHDR, CDR2 SFDVKD. Trimming removed 3 bases from V and 4 bases from J; junction bases left unmatched: 5.

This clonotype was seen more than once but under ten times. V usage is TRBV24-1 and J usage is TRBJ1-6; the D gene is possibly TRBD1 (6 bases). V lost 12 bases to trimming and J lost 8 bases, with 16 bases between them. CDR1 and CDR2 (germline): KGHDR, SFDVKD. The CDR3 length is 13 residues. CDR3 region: CASKLGADSPLHF. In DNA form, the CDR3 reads TGTGCCTCTAAATTGGGGGCAGATTCACCCCTCCACTTT.

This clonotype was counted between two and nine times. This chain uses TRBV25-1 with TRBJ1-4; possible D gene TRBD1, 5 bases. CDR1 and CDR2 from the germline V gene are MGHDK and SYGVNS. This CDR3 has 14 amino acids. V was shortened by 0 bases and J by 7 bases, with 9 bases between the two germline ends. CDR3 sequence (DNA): TGTGCCAGCAGTGAATATTCCGGGACTGAAAAACTGTTTTTT. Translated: CASSEYSGTEKLFF.

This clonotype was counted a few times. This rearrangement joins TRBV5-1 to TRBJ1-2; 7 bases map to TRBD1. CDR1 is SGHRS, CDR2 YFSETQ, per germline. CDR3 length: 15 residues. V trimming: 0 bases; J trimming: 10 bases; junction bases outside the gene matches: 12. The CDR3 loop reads CASSLVGGGDLVYTF. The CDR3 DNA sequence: TGCGCCAGCAGCTTGGTAGGGGGCGGTGATCTGGTCTACACCTTC.

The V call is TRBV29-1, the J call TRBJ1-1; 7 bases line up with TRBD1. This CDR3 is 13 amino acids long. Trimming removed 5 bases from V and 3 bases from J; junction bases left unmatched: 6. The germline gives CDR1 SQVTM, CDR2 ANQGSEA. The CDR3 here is CSVMGQIYTEAFF. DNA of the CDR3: TGCAGCGTTATGGGACAGATTTACACTGAAGCTTTCTTT.

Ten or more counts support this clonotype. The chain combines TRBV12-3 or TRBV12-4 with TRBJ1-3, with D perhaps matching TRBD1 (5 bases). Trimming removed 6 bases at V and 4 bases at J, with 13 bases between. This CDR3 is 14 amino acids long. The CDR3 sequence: CASRPGTLGNTIYF. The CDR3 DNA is TGTGCCAGCAGACCCGGGACCCTGGGAAACACCATATATTTT.

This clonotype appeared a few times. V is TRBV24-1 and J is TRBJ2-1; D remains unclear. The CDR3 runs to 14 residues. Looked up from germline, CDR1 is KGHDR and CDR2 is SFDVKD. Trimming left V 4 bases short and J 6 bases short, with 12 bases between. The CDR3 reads CATSDSPSRNEQFF. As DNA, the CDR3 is TGTGCCACCAGTGACTCGCCCAGTCGCAATGAGCAGTTCTTC.

The CDR3 sequence is CASRLDTHSGANVLTF. As DNA, the CDR3 is TGTGCCAGCAGACTAGACACACACTCTGGGGCCAACGTCCTGACTTTC. The gene calls are TRBV28 and TRBJ2-6; D possibly corresponds to TRBD2 (5 bases). V was shortened by 6 bases and J by 0 bases, with 12 bases between the two germline ends. The CDR3 is 16 residues long. Germline loops: CDR1 MDHEN, CDR2 SYDVKM. The variable domain in full, with the rest retrieved from reference TRBV28 and TRBJ2-6, is DVKVTQSSRYLVKRTGEKVFLECVQDMDHENMFWYRQDPGLGLRLIYFSYDVKMKEKGDIPEGYSVSREKKERFSLILESASTNQTSMYLCASRLDTHSGANVLTFGAGSRLTVL.

The CDR3 DNA sequence: TGTGCCAGCAGTTACGGACAGACCTACGAGCAGTACTTC. Translation: CASSYGQTYEQYF. The chain joins TRBV6-6 to TRBJ2-7, with a possible D match to TRBD1 (6 bases). The V gene's germline CDR1 is MNHNY and CDR2 SVGAGI (reference sequence). The V end lost 2 bases, the J end lost 2 bases, and 7 bases lay between the germline ends. This CDR3 has 13 residues.

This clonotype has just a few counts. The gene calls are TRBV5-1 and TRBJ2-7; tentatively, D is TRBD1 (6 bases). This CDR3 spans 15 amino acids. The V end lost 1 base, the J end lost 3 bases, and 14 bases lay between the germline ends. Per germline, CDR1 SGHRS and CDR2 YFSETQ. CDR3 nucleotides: TGCGCCAGCAGCTTGATTACGGACAGCTTCTACGAGCAGTACTTC. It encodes CASSLITDSFYEQYF. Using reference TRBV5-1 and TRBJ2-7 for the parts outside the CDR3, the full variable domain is KAGVTQTPRYLIKTRGQQVTLSCSPISGHRSVSWYQQTPGQGLQFLFEYFSETQRNKGNFPGRFSGRQFSNSRSEMNVSTLELGDSALYLCASSLITDSFYEQYFGPGTRLTVT.

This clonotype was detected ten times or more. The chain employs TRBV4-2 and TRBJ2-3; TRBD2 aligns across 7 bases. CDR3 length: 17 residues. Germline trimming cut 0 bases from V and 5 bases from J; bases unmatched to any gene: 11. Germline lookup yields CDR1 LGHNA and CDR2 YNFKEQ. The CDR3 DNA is TGTGCCAGCAGCCAAGATAGTGGCGGGCCGGGGGGAGATACGCAGTATTTT. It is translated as CASSQDSGGPGGDTQYF.

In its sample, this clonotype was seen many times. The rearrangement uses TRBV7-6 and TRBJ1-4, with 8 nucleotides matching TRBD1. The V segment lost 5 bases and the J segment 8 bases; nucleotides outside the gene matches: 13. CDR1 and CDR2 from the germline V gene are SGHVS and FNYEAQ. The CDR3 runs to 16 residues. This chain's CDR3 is CASSPSQGASQEKLFF. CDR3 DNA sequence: TGTGCCAGCAGCCCGTCGCAGGGGGCTTCGCAGGAAAAACTGTTTTTT.

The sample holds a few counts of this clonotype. The CDR3 sequence: CASSFSPYEQYF. CDR3 sequence (DNA): TGTGCCAGCAGCTTTTCGCCGTACGAGCAGTACTTC. V gene TRBV2 combines with J gene TRBJ2-7; D is uncertain. Per germline, CDR1 SNHLY and CDR2 FYNNEI. The CDR3 totals 12 residues. The V end was cut by 6 bases, the J end by 4 bases, with 10 bases between.

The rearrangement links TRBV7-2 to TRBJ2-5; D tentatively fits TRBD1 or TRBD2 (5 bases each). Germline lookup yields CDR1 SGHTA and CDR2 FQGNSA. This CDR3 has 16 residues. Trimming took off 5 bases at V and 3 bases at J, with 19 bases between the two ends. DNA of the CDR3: TGTGCCAGCAGCAGAGGGGTTACCCGAAGTAAAGAGACCCAGTACTTC. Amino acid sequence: CASSRGVTRSKETQYF.

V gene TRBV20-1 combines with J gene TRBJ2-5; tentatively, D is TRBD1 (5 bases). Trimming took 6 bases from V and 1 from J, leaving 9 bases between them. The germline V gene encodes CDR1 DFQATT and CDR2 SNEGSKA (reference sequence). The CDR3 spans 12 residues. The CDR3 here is CSAPTAQETQYF. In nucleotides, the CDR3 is TGCAGTGCCCCGACAGCCCAAGAGACCCAGTACTTC.